This T cell receptor (beta chain) comes out of a study of shared clonotypes between healthy human individuals. CDR1 SEHNR and CDR2 FQNEAQ come from the germline V gene (reference sequence). The V segment lost 5 bases and the J segment 5 bases; nucleotides outside the gene matches: 12. The CDR3 spans 15 residues. Method: immunoSEQ multiplex PCR; TCRdb's copy keeps in-frame clones and lacks some. The data contain 2,100,000 or so clones, more than 90% of them singletons. The sample was naive CD4+ T cells sorted from blood. Subset defined: CD45RA+ positively selected. The source is a man aged 18 to 30 in good health. The chain joins TRBV7-9 to TRBJ2-7, with 7 bases matching TRBD2. CDR3 sequence: CASSTTSSTGNEQYF. CDR3 bases: TGTGCCAGCAGCACGACTAGCAGCACGGGGAACGAGCAGTACTTC.